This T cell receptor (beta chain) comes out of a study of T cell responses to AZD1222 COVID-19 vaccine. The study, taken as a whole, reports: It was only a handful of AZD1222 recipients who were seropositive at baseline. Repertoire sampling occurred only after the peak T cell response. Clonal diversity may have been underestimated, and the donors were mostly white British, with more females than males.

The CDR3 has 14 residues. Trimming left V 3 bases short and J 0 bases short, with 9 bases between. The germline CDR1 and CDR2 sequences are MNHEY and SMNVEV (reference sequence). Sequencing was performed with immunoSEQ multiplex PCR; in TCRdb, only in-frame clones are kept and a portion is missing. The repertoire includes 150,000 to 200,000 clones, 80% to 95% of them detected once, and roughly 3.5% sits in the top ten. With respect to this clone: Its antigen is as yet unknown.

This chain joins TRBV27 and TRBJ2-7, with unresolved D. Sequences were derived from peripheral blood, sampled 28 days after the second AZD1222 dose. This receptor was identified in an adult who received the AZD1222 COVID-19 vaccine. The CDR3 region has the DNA TGTGCCAGCAGTTTTTCCCTGAGCTCCTACGAGCAGTACTTC. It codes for CASSFSLSSYEQYF.